Below are 3 T cell receptor beta chains sequenced from a single sample in a study of blood T cell repertoires in COVID-19. TCRdb keeps only in-frame clones here, not all; method: immunoSEQ multiplex PCR. The data show 150,000 to 200,000 clones, roughly 88% seen once. Sample: PBMCs or T cells enriched from blood (not recorded which). The receptors stem from a woman between 25 and 40 years old who had recovered from COVID-19.

The V and J genes are TRBV5-1 and TRBJ1-3; tentatively, D is TRBD1 (6 bases). Between the trimmed V and J ends, which lost 4 bases and 0 bases, there was a span of 14 bases. This CDR3 is 16 amino acids long. CDR1 is SGHRS and CDR2 is YFSETQ in the germline V gene. CDR3 in DNA: TGCGCCAGCAGCCCGAACGTAGGGGGCTCTGGAAACACCATATATTTT. Residues: CASSPNVGGSGNTIYF.

J is TRBJ1-2 and V is TRBV30; 10 bases agree with TRBD1. CDR3 size: 15 residues. The ends lost 2 bases at V and 2 bases at J; junction bases unmatched: 5. Germline-derived CDR1 and CDR2 are GTSNPN and SVGIG (reference sequence). DNA for the CDR3: TGTGCCTGGAGTTCGACAGGGGGCGCGAACTATGGCTACACCTTC. Its translation: CAWSSTGGANYGYTF.

As DNA, the CDR3 is TGTGCCAGCAGCTTAGGGGCAGGGGGCTCCGTAGGTCAGAGACTGTTTTTT. Translation gives CASSLGAGGSVGQRLFF. This chain connects TRBV7-2 to TRBJ1-4, with 8 bases matching TRBD1. V dropped 1 base and J dropped 13; count of bases not matched to a gene: 17. The CDR3 consists of 17 residues. Germline CDR1 SGHTA, CDR2 FQGNSA.